This is a list of T cell receptor beta chains from one sample in a study of T cell responses to AZD1222 COVID-19 vaccine. The repertoire was sequenced with immunoSEQ multiplex PCR; TCRdb's copy has only in-frame clones and lacks some. Of about 76,000 clones in the sample, roughly 88% were seen once. The sequencing here drew on peripheral blood, taken on day 0 of AZD1222 vaccination. These receptors originate from an adult in good health. Both conserved end residues are part of each CDR3. D genes are given only for firm matches. Some rows have no size entry. The others give once, few or many, or a class for an expanded clone.

j_call | v_call | clone_size | d_call | cdr3_aa | cdr3_nt
TRBJ2-7 | TRBV27 | . | TRBD2 | CASSRTSGAYEQYF | TGTGCCAGCAGTCGAACTAGCGGAGCCTACGAGCAGTACTTC
TRBJ1-6 | TRBV7-8 | . | . | CASSLWRDENSPLHF | TGTGCCAGCAGCTTATGGCGGGACGAAAATTCACCCCTCCACTTT
TRBJ2-2 | TRBV11-2 | . | . | CASSSGLFGELFF | TGTGCCAGCAGCTCCGGACTGTTCGGGGAGCTGTTTTTT
TRBJ2-1 | TRBV15 | . | TRBD1 | CATSRDPTRDRGYNEQFF | TGTGCCACCAGCAGAGATCCCACCAGGGACAGAGGCTACAATGAGCAGTTCTTC
TRBJ2-6 | TRBV5-1 | few | . | CASSPLTGSSGANVLTF | TGCGCCAGCAGCCCCCTCACAGGGAGCTCTGGGGCCAACGTCCTGACTTTC
TRBJ2-2 | TRBV5-1 | . | TRBD2 | CASSLNRGGTGELFF | TGCGCCAGCAGCTTGAATAGGGGAGGGACCGGGGAGCTGTTTTTT
TRBJ1-3 | TRBV19 | . | . | CASSPRQSSGNTIYF | TGTGCCAGTAGTCCTAGACAGAGCTCTGGAAACACCATATATTTT
TRBJ2-5 | TRBV6-5 | . | . | CASSSLGTSQETQYF | TGTGCCAGCAGTTCCCTCGGGACCTCCCAAGAGACCCAGTACTTC
TRBJ2-1 | TRBV2 | few | . | CASSVRVGINEQFF | TGTGCCAGCAGTGTCAGGGTTGGGATCAATGAGCAGTTCTTC
TRBJ1-5 | TRBV28 | . | . | CASRVRSLQPQHF | TGTGCCAGCAGGGTCCGTTCGCTTCAGCCCCAGCATTTT
TRBJ1-4 | TRBV19 | once | TRBD1 | CASSIDSTGLNEKLFF | TGTGCCAGTAGTATAGACTCGACAGGGCTGAATGAAAAACTGTTTTTT
TRBJ2-7 | TRBV9 | . | . | CASSPRGQDYEQYF | TGTGCCAGCAGCCCTCGGGGACAAGACTACGAGCAGTACTTC
TRBJ2-7 | TRBV20-1 | . | . | CSARTFDEQYF | TGCAGTGCTAGAACCTTCGACGAGCAGTACTTC
TRBJ2-1 | TRBV28 | . | TRBD2 | CASSSREGRAHRYNEQFF | TGTGCCAGCAGTTCCCGCGAGGGGAGGGCCCACCGGTACAATGAGCAGTTCTTC
TRBJ2-3 | TRBV4-2 | . | . | CASSPGPSPSDTQYF | TGTGCCAGCAGCCCCGGGCCTTCCCCCTCCGATACGCAGTATTTT
TRBJ2-7 | TRBV9 | . | TRBD1 | CASSALEIRDSHEQYF | TGTGCCAGCAGCGCCCTAGAGATCCGGGACAGCCACGAGCAGTACTTC
TRBJ2-3 | TRBV7-8 | . | . | CASSLEAIGADTQYF | TGTGCCAGCAGCTTAGAAGCGATAGGCGCAGATACGCAGTATTTT
TRBJ1-6 | TRBV11-2 | . | . | CASSLATGLRKSPLHF | TGTGCCAGCAGCTTAGCAACAGGGTTAAGAAAGTCACCCCTCCACTTT
TRBJ2-1 | TRBV2 | . | TRBD1 | CASSDQGDYNEQFF | TGTGCCAGCAGTGACCAGGGGGATTACAATGAGCAGTTCTTC
TRBJ1-6 | TRBV5-1 | . | TRBD1 | CASSSTGTDNSPLHF | TGCGCCAGCAGCAGTACCGGGACAGACAATTCACCCCTCCACTTT
TRBJ1-5 | TRBV19 | . | . | CASSIDLLEGLSQPQHF | TGTGCCAGTAGTATAGATTTACTAGAGGGACTAAGTCAGCCCCAGCATTTT
TRBJ2-1 | TRBV10-3 | . | TRBD1 | CAISRSTGKSYNEQFF | TGTGCCATCAGTCGATCGACAGGGAAGTCCTACAATGAGCAGTTCTTC
TRBJ1-2 | TRBV27 | . | . | CATSVWGGVAGYTF | TGTGCCACCTCCGTTTGGGGAGGAGTCGCTGGCTACACCTTC
TRBJ2-1 | TRBV7-7 | . | . | CASSRALDRGNEQFF | TGTGCTAGCAGCCGCGCGCTAGATCGGGGCAATGAGCAGTTCTTC
TRBJ1-2 | TRBV12-3/TRBV12-4 | . | . | CASRFGGRGYTF | TGTGCCAGCCGTTTTGGGGGGCGCGGCTACACCTTC
TRBJ1-2 | TRBV12-3/TRBV12-4 | few | . | CASRGDGNYGYTF | TGTGCCAGCAGGGGCGACGGGAACTATGGCTACACCTTC
TRBJ1-1 | TRBV10-1 | . | . | CASSDTGHSLNTEAFF | TGCGCCAGCAGTGATACGGGACATAGCCTGAACACTGAAGCTTTCTTT
TRBJ1-4 | TRBV6-5 | . | TRBD1 | CATWAQGVNNEKLFF | TGTGCCACGTGGGCCCAGGGGGTTAATAATGAAAAACTGTTTTTT
TRBJ1-2 | TRBV5-8 | . | . | CASSGLMGGYTF | TGTGCCAGCAGTGGACTGATGGGGGGCTACACCTTC
TRBJ2-7 | TRBV30 | once | . | CAWSVQPGNYEQYF | TGTGCCTGGAGTGTACAGCCGGGAAACTACGAGCAGTACTTC
TRBJ1-5 | TRBV5-6 | . | . | CASSPEGSQPQHF | TGTGCCAGCAGCCCGGAAGGTTCTCAGCCCCAGCATTTT
TRBJ2-3 | TRBV4-2 | . | . | CASSPALTDTQYF | TGTGCCAGCAGCCCCGCTTTGACAGATACGCAGTATTTT
TRBJ2-7 | TRBV11-2 | . | TRBD1 | CASSPPGQSYEQYF | TGTGCCAGCAGCCCTCCGGGACAGTCCTACGAGCAGTACTTC
TRBJ1-6 | TRBV10-1 | . | . | CASSDFGISPLHF | TGCGCCAGCAGTGATTTCGGGATCTCACCCCTCCACTTT
TRBJ2-1 | TRBV6-2/TRBV6-3 | . | TRBD2 | CASSSLPPSSGNEQFF | TGTGCCAGCAGCTCCCTGCCCCCTTCTAGCGGCAATGAGCAGTTCTTC
TRBJ1-1 | TRBV6-1 | . | . | CASSEGLGGEAFF | TGTGCCAGCAGTGAAGGCCTAGGGGGTGAAGCTTTCTTT
TRBJ2-7 | TRBV4-1 | . | TRBD2 | CASSQASGGEQYF | TGCGCCAGCAGCCAAGCTTCGGGAGGCGAGCAGTACTTC
TRBJ2-3 | TRBV10-3 | few | . | CAISDRTDTQYF | TGTGCCATCAGTGATCGTACAGATACGCAGTATTTT
TRBJ2-3 | TRBV6-5 | . | . | CASTGRGTTWTWLYF | TGTGCCAGCACCGGAAGGGGGACAACATGGACTTGGTTGTATTTT
TRBJ1-5 | TRBV4-2 | . | . | CASSQVGQPQHF | TGTGCCAGCAGCCAAGTTGGTCAGCCCCAGCATTTT
TRBJ2-1 | TRBV2 | . | TRBD1 | CASSVGQGLYNEQFF | TGTGCCAGCAGTGTGGGACAGGGCCTTTACAATGAGCAGTTCTTC
TRBJ2-3 | TRBV28 | . | . | CASSTPGAQYF | TGTGCCAGCAGTACCCCGGGGGCGCAGTATTTT
TRBJ1-4 | TRBV28 | . | . | CASSLAGRSNEKLFF | TGTGCCAGCAGTTTGGCGGGACGGAGCAATGAAAAACTGTTTTTT
TRBJ2-3 | TRBV15 | . | . | CATSRGSGSVVDTQYF | TGTGCCACCAGCAGAGGGTCCGGTAGCGTTGTAGATACGCAGTATTTT
TRBJ1-2 | TRBV19 | . | TRBD1 | CASSITPGTGNYGYTF | TGTGCCAGTAGTATAACCCCGGGGACAGGGAACTATGGCTACACCTTC
TRBJ1-2 | TRBV2 | . | . | CASIQAGGYTF | TGTGCCAGCATTCAAGCCGGCGGCTACACCTTC
TRBJ2-2 | TRBV24-1 | once | . | CATTQGTNTGELFF | TGTGCCACAACGCAGGGGACGAACACCGGGGAGCTGTTTTTT
TRBJ1-2 | TRBV9 | . | . | CASSVAPGYGYGYTF | TGTGCCAGCAGCGTAGCGCCAGGGTACGGCTATGGCTACACCTTC
TRBJ2-1 | TRBV11-2 | . | TRBD1 | CASSVGQGVYNEQFF | TGTGCCAGCAGCGTCGGACAGGGGGTCTACAATGAGCAGTTCTTC
TRBJ1-3 | TRBV19 | . | . | CASKWDKSSGNTIYF | TGTGCCAGTAAGTGGGATAAATCGTCTGGAAACACCATATATTTT
TRBJ2-1 | TRBV4-1 | . | . | CASRLILHTYNEQFF | TGCGCCAGCAGACTTATACTGCACACATACAATGAGCAGTTCTTC
TRBJ2-5 | TRBV20-1 | . | . | CSASVLETQYF | TGCAGTGCTTCGGTACTAGAGACCCAGTACTTC